This T cell receptor (beta chain) was captured in a study of beta chain features in type 1 diabetes. Findings and limits, study-wide: In every one of the four CD4+ subsets, TCRB CDR3s were moderately but significantly shorter in Type 1 diabetes patients. Whether HLA type affects TCRB rearrangement stayed undetermined in the present work.

Comments on this clone: Its matching antigen is unknown.

This CDR3 spans 13 amino acids. CDR1 is LGHNA, CDR2 YSLEER, per germline. Trimming stripped 0 bases from V and 0 bases from J, with 2 bases between. Since all of the isolated RNA was reverse transcribed, expressed TCRB transcripts were what got sequenced. Repertoires were generated with immunoSEQ multiplex PCR, while TCRdb's copy carries only in-frame clones and drops some. This sample has 630,000 or so clones; more than 13% occur once, and the top ten carry less than 0.04%. The chain carries TRBV4-3 and TRBJ1-2, with D unresolved. The source material was naive CD4+ T cells from blood. This clonotype originated in a man between 18 and 35 years old with type 1 diabetes. The DNA for the CDR3 is TGCGCCAGCAGCCAAGATACTAACTATGGCTACACCTTC. It codes for CASSQDTNYGYTF.